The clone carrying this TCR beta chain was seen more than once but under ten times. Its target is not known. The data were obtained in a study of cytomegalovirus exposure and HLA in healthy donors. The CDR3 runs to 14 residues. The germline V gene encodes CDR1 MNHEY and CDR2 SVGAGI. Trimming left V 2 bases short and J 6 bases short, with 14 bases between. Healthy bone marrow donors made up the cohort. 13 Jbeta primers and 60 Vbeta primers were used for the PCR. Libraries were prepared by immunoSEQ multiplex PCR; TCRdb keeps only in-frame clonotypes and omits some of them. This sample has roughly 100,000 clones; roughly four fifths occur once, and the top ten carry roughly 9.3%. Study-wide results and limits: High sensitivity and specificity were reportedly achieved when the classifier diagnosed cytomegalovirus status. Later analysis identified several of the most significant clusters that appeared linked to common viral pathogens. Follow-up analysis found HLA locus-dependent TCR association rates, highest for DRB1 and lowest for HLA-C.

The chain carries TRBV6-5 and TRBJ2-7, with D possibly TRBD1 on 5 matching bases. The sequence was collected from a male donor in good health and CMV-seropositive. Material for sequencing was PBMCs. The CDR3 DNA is TGTGCCAGCAGTTACGGGGCGGCGGCTGGCGAGCAGTACTTC. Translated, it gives CASSYGAAAGEQYF.